This T cell receptor (beta chain) stems from a study of blood T cell repertoires in COVID-19. Study information: COVID-19 samples, acute and convalescent, were from the United States, Italy and Spain. The cDNA or gDNA used as material had been derived from T cells, B-cell-depleted T cells, or PBMCs.

In the authors' workflow: Quantification of nucleated cells was approximated via reference gene primer amplification. Libraries were prepared by immunoSEQ multiplex PCR; TCRdb keeps only in-frame clonotypes and omits some of them. The V and J calls and clone size are taken from that table; D and trimming were inferred from the DNA. The sample consists of roughly 26,000 clones, around 66% of them appearing once. Germline loops: CDR1 KGHSH, CDR2 LQKENI. The CDR3 consists of 13 residues. Trimming cost V 6 bases and J 8 bases; bases outside gene matches: 8. This clone was detected a few times. This TCR derives from a man aged 60 to 75 with active or convalescent COVID-19. Sequencing input: peripheral blood. This rearrangement joins TRBV18 to TRBJ1-1; 8 bases are a match to TRBD1. CDR3 sequence reads: CASSLQQGGEAFF. The CDR3 DNA reads TGTGCCAGCTCTCTTCAACAGGGGGGCGAAGCTTTCTTT.